The following is a T cell receptor (beta chain) sequence with its context. Antigen unknown. The data were obtained in a study of cytomegalovirus exposure and HLA in healthy donors. The study, taken as a whole, reports: After further analysis at a later stage, around 17,000 TCR beta sequences were associated with HLA alleles at 0.05 false discovery rate. Most sequenced TCRs were rare (though some public TCRs occurred in many donors). The investigators catalogued 150 to 200 TCR beta chains as cytomegalovirus-associated.

The germline gives CDR1 SGHRS, CDR2 YFSETQ. V shed 4 bases and J 2 bases; nucleotides not matched to a gene: 9. This CDR3 has 15 residues. The PCR had 60 Vbeta and 13 Jbeta primers. Produced via immunoSEQ multiplex PCR; TCRdb's table is partial and in-frame only. Of more than 90,000 clones listed, just under 70% were seen once; the top ten hold roughly 10%. The origin of this receptor is a man aged 25 to 40 in good health and CMV-seropositive. This rearrangement joins TRBV5-1 to TRBJ2-7; TRBD1 aligns across 7 bases. Specimen: PBMCs. CDR3 residues: CASSLHGTETYEQYF. CDR3 DNA sequence: TGCGCCAGCAGCCTGCATGGGACAGAGACCTACGAGCAGTACTTC.